Listed here are 10 T cell receptor beta chains from one sample, sequenced in a study of response to subunit inactivated influenza vaccine. In TCRdb, the RT-PCR reads were re-called with MiXCR into one record per CDR3 protein. The sample yields about 580,000 distinct CDR3 sequences, 11% to 15% seen once. Specimen: PBMCs from blood, collected less than 13 days after vaccination. The receptors were gathered from a man aged 45-65 years who received an inactivated influenza vaccine.

The J gene is TRBJ2-2, the V gene TRBV4-3; TRBD1 might be the D (5 bases). Trimming removed 0 bases from V and 6 bases from J, with 11 bases in between. This CDR3 contains 15 residues. CDR1 and CDR2 (germline): LGHNA, YSLEER. The CDR3 DNA reads as TGCGCCAGCAGCCAAGACAGGGCCGGCGCCGGGGAGCTGTTTTTT. It yields the protein CASSQDRAGAGELFF.

This clonotype has ten or more counts. The gene calls are TRBV12-3 or TRBV12-4 and TRBJ2-1; tentative D call: TRBD2 (5 bases). With 2 bases removed from V and 5 bases from J, the gap between germline ends came to 10 bases. This CDR3 region has 14 residues. Here the CDR3 DNA reads TGTGCCAGCAGTTTAAAGCTAGCTGACAATGAGCAGTTCTTC. Amino acid sequence: CASSLKLADNEQFF.

The rearrangement joins TRBV10-3 to TRBJ2-7; no firm D call. Germline V CDR1 and CDR2: ENHRY, SYGVKD. The V and J ends lost 3 bases and 1 base respectively, with 13 bases between them. The CDR3 totals 15 residues. The CDR3 loop is CAISDPGKKSYEQYF. As DNA, the CDR3 is TGTGCCATCAGTGACCCGGGCAAGAAATCCTACGAGCAGTACTTC.

This clonotype was counted a few times. V is TRBV6-1 and J is TRBJ1-5; no reliable D call. The CDR3 sequence is 15 residues long. Germline lookup yields CDR1 MNHNS and CDR2 SASEGT. The V gene lost 7 bases and the J gene lost 0 bases, with 13 bases spanning the gap. CDR3 in amino acids: CASTIIGFSNQPQHF. In DNA form, the CDR3 reads TGTGCCAGCACCATAATCGGGTTTAGCAATCAGCCCCAGCATTTT.

This clonotype showed up just a few times. J is TRBJ1-1 and V is TRBV20-1; unclear D gene. Trimming removed 6 bases from V and 1 base from J, with 15 bases in between. Germline lookup yields CDR1 DFQATT and CDR2 SNEGSKA (reference sequence). CDR3 length equals 14 residues. Here the CDR3 DNA reads TGCAGTGCCTCCCCCGGAACTGCGAACACTGAAGCTTTCTTT. Its translation is CSASPGTANTEAFF.

The CDR3 region is CASSVGGFLETQYF. The DNA for the CDR3 is TGCGCCAGCAGCGTCGGAGGGTTTTTAGAGACCCAGTACTTC. V is TRBV5-1 and J is TRBJ2-5, with a weak D call TRBD2 (6 bases). Trimming cost V 4 bases and J 4 bases, with 14 bases left between them. CDR1 and CDR2 (germline): SGHRS, YFSETQ. The CDR3 loop spans 14 amino acids.

The rearrangement joins TRBV5-1 to TRBJ2-7; 8 bases are shared with TRBD2. CDR1 SGHRS and CDR2 YFSETQ come from the germline V gene. The CDR3 extends over 17 amino acids. J was trimmed by 0 bases and V by 3 bases; bases with no gene match: 11. The CDR3 DNA reads TGCGCCAGCAGCTCCGGACCGGGGGGGCCTAGCTCCTACGAGCAGTACTTC. Its translation: CASSSGPGGPSSYEQYF.

The chain recombines TRBV2 with TRBJ2-5; TRBD2 agrees at 10 bases. Germline CDR1 reads SNHLY; CDR2 reads FYNNEI. The CDR3 spans 17 residues. V shed 6 bases, J shed 2 bases, and the junction held 12 bases outside the gene matches. The CDR3 reads CASRIARTSGKQETQYF. CDR3 in DNA: TGTGCCAGCAGGATAGCTCGGACTAGCGGCAAGCAAGAGACCCAGTACTTC. The whole variable domain, remainder taken from reference TRBV2 and TRBJ2-5, is EPEVTQTPSHQVTQMGQEVILRCVPISNHLYFYWYRQILGQKVEFLVSFYNNEISEKSEIFDDQFSVERPDGSNFTLKIRSTKLEDSAMYFCASRIARTSGKQETQYFGPGTRLLVL.

The count of this clonotype is one. J is TRBJ1-2 and V is TRBV5-1; TRBD1 aligns across 8 bases. The V gene end was trimmed by 0 bases and the J gene end by 8 bases; junction bases not matched to a gene: 9. This CDR3 has 15 residues. The germline V gene has CDR1 SGHRS and CDR2 YFSETQ. In nucleotides, the CDR3 is TGCGCCAGCAGCTTGGAGGCGACAGGGGCAGGAGGCTACACCTTC. It codes for CASSLEATGAGGYTF.

CDR3 in amino acids: CASYGGSYNEQFF. The CDR3 DNA is TGTGCCAGCTATGGCGGTTCCTACAATGAGCAGTTCTTC. The chain couples TRBV12-3 or TRBV12-4 to TRBJ2-1; no definite D call. The CDR3 spans 13 residues. Trimming cost V 8 bases and J 1 base, with 9 bases left between them.